A single sample is the source of the 5 T cell receptor beta chains below, sequenced in a study of blood T cell repertoires in COVID-19. Sequenced by immunoSEQ multiplex PCR; TCRdb stores in-frame clones only, minus some. The sample lists under 200,000 clones; approximately 88% were seen once. Source material: PBMCs or T cells enriched from blood (not recorded which). All receptors come from a woman aged 60-75 years who had recovered from COVID-19.

The V call is TRBV5-1, the J call TRBJ2-2; 15 nucleotides line up with TRBD2. Germline CDR1 is SGHRS and CDR2 is YFSETQ. The ends lost 4 bases at V and 1 base at J; junction bases unmatched: 5. The CDR3 is 18 amino acids. CDR3 bases: TGCGCCAGCAGCACGGGACTAGCGGGAGGTGTGAACACCGGGGAGCTGTTTTTT. Translated: CASSTGLAGGVNTGELFF.

The chain joins TRBV29-1 to TRBJ2-7; 9 nucleotides match TRBD2. J was trimmed by 1 base and V by 1 base; bases with no gene match: 5. The CDR3 totals 15 residues. Per the germline V gene, CDR1 is SQVTM and CDR2 is ANQGSEA. CDR3 sequence reads: CSVEGLAEKSYEQYF. CDR3 nucleotides: TGCAGCGTTGAAGGACTAGCGGAGAAGTCCTACGAGCAGTACTTC.

The chain recombines TRBV18 with TRBJ1-5; 7 bases are a match to TRBD1. The germline V gene encodes CDR1 KGHSH and CDR2 LQKENI. The ends lost 5 bases at V and 4 bases at J; junction bases unmatched: 5. This CDR3 is 14 amino acids long. CDR3 sequence: CASSSQGNNQPQHF. CDR3 nucleotides: TGTGCCAGCTCATCACAGGGGAATAATCAGCCCCAGCATTTT. Full variable domain (missing parts from reference TRBV18 and TRBJ1-5): NAGVMQNPRHLVRRRGQEARLRCSPMKGHSHVYWYRQLPEEGLKFMVYLQKENIIDESGMPKERFSAEFPKEGPSILRIQQVVRGDSAAYFCASSSQGNNQPQHFGDGTRLSIL.

The chain combines TRBV3-1 (or the pseudogene TRBV3-2) with TRBJ2-7; 9 bases are shared with TRBD1. The germline V gene encodes CDR1 LGHDT and CDR2 YNNKEL (reference sequence). Unmatched junction bases numbered 6, after V lost 5 bases and J lost 4 bases. There are 14 residues in the CDR3. The CDR3 region has the DNA TGTGCCAGCAGCTCCGGGACAGGGACTTACGAGCAGTACTTC. Encoded protein: CASSSGTGTYEQYF.

The chain has TRBV29-1 and TRBJ2-2, with TRBD1 matching 7 bases. Trimming took 8 bases from V and 4 from J; bases not matched to a gene: 7. In germline, CDR1 is SQVTM, CDR2 ANQGSEA. The CDR3 covers 13 residues. For the CDR3, the DNA is TGCAGCACCCGGACAGGCGGCACCGGGGAGCTGTTTTTT. Protein sequence: CSTRTGGTGELFF.